This TCR beta chain was retrieved from a study of blood T cell repertoires in COVID-19 (TCRdb year 2020). About the study as a whole: The collaborator samples originated in the United States, Italy and Spain and spanned the acute and convalescent phases of COVID-19. The material from the prospective study consisted of cDNA or gDNA derived from T cells, B-cell-depleted T cells, or PBMCs. The dataset comprised deeply sampled blood TCRbeta repertoires from subjects exposed to, actively infected with, or recovered from COVID-19. The repertoires were released in a freely available public database intended as a resource for research on the immune response to SARS-CoV-2. The samples were drawn from the first 160 participants of the ongoing ImmuneRACE study and from more than 1,000 subjects provided by 6 global collaborators. A de-identified subject ID, COVID-19 status, age in years and sex were almost always included in the sample metadata. Where HLA class I and class II types were available, the types were taken from metadata supplied by the sample provider, not from assay-based typing.

Overall study results and their limits: The amount of clinical and demographic metadata varied by source and participant and was provided uncurated.

Measured from the cysteine to the phenylalanine, the CDR3 is 15 residues long. Only the CDR3 region is kept as DNA, spanning 45 bases read in frame from base 1. Via the germline V gene (reference sequence), CDR1 is LGHDT and CDR2 YNNKEL. V drops 1 base and J drops 6 bases, leaving 16 bases in between. This clone was counted only a few times. Its antigen is unknown. Within one base of it there is no much larger clone, and no base qualities were kept. Whole blood was collected in K2EDTA tubes by collaborating institutions according to the institutions' own protocols. For TCRbeta analysis, collaborators shipped samples as frozen whole blood, isolated PBMCs, or DNA extracted from either of those sample types. TCRbeta CDR3 regions were amplified from genomic DNA using the immunoSEQ Assay, a bias-controlled multiplex PCR. Processing in the source paper ran as follows. Nucleated cell counts per sample were estimated from amplification of reference gene primers within the assay. To quantify the absolute abundance of each unique TCRbeta CDR3 rearrangement, sequence reads were collapsed and filtered. Productive Simpson clonality was computed per sample as the square root of Simpson's diversity index over productive rearrangements. TCRdb retrieved this table from immuneACCESS and kept in-frame rearrangements only. Not all clones are present; in checked studies, unresolved V genes account for under half, and no reason is known for the remainder. The DNA was the basis for D and trimming; V, J and clone size are from that table. The sample table contains 140,000 to 150,000 clones; only one count was recorded for approximately 87% of them. The top ten clonotypes cover more than 6.5% of the sample.

The sample comprised peripheral blood. The sequence came from a woman aged 50 to 65 with active or convalescent COVID-19. The chain is encoded by TRBV3-1 (or the pseudogene TRBV3-2) joined to TRBJ2-7, with a weak D call of TRBD1 (6 bases match). CDR3 protein: CASSQALVGAREQYF. The bases are TGTGCCAGCAGCCAAGCCCTGGTGGGGGCACGCGAGCAGTACTTC.